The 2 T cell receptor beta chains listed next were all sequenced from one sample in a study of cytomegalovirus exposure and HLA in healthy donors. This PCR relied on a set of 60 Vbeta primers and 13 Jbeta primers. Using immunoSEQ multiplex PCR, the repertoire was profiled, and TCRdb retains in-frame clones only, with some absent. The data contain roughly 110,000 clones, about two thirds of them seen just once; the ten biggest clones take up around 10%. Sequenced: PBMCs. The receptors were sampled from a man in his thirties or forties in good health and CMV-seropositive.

As DNA, the CDR3 is TGCAGCGTTACAGAGTCTGGAAACACCATATATTTT. This encodes CSVTESGNTIYF. The V gene is TRBV29-1, the J gene TRBJ1-3; D remains ambiguous. CDR3 length equals 12 residues. V lost 5 bases and J lost 1, with 6 bases in between. CDR1 and CDR2 (germline): SQVTM, ANQGSEA.

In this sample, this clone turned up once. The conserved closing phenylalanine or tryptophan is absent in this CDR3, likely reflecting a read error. This CDR3 reads CASSTPGQYYGYTS. DNA for the CDR3: TGTGCCAGCAGCACCCCGGGACAGTACTATGGCTACACCTCC. V usage is TRBV28 and J usage is TRBJ1-2, with 7 bases matching TRBD1. J gave up 3 bases and V 6 bases, and 7 bases lay outside the gene matches. CDR1 is MDHEN and CDR2 is SYDVKM in the germline V gene. There are 14 residues in the CDR3.